Below, one T cell receptor (beta chain) is given with its context. Its specificity is unknown. The same CDR3 also results from other DNA sequences found in this sample. This entry is derived from a study of T cells in localized non-small cell lung cancer. The V end lost 5 bases, the J end lost 1 base, and 11 bases lay between the germline ends. The CDR3 covers 14 residues. CDR1 is SGHTA, CDR2 FQGTGA, per germline. Overall study results and limits: Adjacent lung had a median roughly 50 of the 100 largest tumor clones. Among the tissues sampled, uninvolved adjacent lung had the highest T cell clonality, above tumor.

Repertoires were generated with immunoSEQ multiplex PCR, while TCRdb's copy carries only in-frame clones and drops some. This table has approximately 31,000 clones, around 80% appearing once. The sequence was collected from a male donor older than 55 with stage II squamous cell lung carcinoma. The sequences come from peripheral blood, collected before any cancer treatment. J is TRBJ2-5 and V is TRBV7-3; TRBD2 is a possible D gene (6 bases). CDR3 region: CASSPTGLQETQYF. DNA of the CDR3: TGTGCCAGCAGCCCCACGGGACTCCAAGAGACCCAGTACTTC.